Listed here are 23 T cell receptor beta chains from one sample, sequenced in a study of neurological immune-mediated disorders. TCRdb fed the 5' RACE reads into MiXCR, producing one record per CDR3 protein. This sample yields about 38,000 distinct CDR3 sequences, of which nearly 5% are seen a single time; roughly 9% belongs to the top ten. Sequences were obtained from CD4+ T cells from blood. All receptors come from a man aged 18 to 29 in good health.

This clonotype was found many times. The V call is TRBV14, the J call TRBJ1-2, with D unclear. The CDR3 runs to 13 residues. The V and J ends lost 0 bases and 6 bases respectively, with 8 bases between them. Looked up from germline, CDR1 is SGHDN and CDR2 is FVKESK. The CDR3 DNA is TGTGCCAGCAGCCAAGATTGGGGTGATGGCTACACCTTC. Translating gives CASSQDWGDGYTF.

This clonotype was detected many times. V usage is TRBV9 and J usage is TRBJ2-2; possible D gene TRBD1, 6 bases. V shed 4 bases and J shed 1 base, with 8 bases lying between them. The germline V gene has CDR1 SGDLS and CDR2 YYNGEE. The CDR3 spans 14 residues. The CDR3 DNA sequence: TGTGCCAGCAGCAAACAGGGGAACACCGGGGAGCTGTTTTTT. It is translated as CASSKQGNTGELFF. Combining the CDR3 with reference TRBV9 and TRBJ2-2 gives the whole variable domain DSGVTQTPKHLITATGQRVTLRCSPRSGDLSVYWYQQSLDQGLQFLIQYYNGEERAKGNILERFSAQQFPDLHSELNLSSLELGDSALYFCASSKQGNTGELFFGEGSRLTVL.

The chain carries TRBV7-2 and TRBJ2-1, with D perhaps TRBD2 (6 bases). Germline V gene data show CDR1 as SGHTA and CDR2 as FQGNSA. The CDR3 loop spans 18 amino acids. Trimming removed 1 base from V and 2 bases from J, with 18 bases in between. The chain's CDR3 is CASSLGTWGDGAYNEQFF. The CDR3 DNA is TGTGCCAGCAGCTTAGGAACGTGGGGGGACGGGGCCTACAATGAGCAGTTCTTC.

This clonotype was seen repeatedly, ten times or more. The chain joins TRBV14 to TRBJ2-7; no clear D. Germline CDR1 reads SGHDN; CDR2 reads FVKESK. The CDR3 length is 12 residues. V was trimmed by 3 bases and J by 5 bases, leaving 8 bases between them. The CDR3 nucleotides read TGTGCCAGCAGCCAGATTATAGACGAGCAGTACTTC. Translated: CASSQIIDEQYF. Variable domain in full (rest from reference TRBV14 and TRBJ2-7): EAGVTQFPSHSVIEKGQTVTLRCDPISGHDNLYWYRRVMGKEIKFLLHFVKESKQDESGMPNNRFLAERTGGTYSTLKVQPAELEDSGVYFCASSQIIDEQYFGPGTRLTVT.

This clonotype was detected ten times or more. This chain uses TRBV5-1 with TRBJ2-7; possibly TRBD2 for D (6 bases). The CDR3 has 15 residues. CDR1 is SGHRS, CDR2 YFSETQ, per germline. V lost 0 bases, J lost 0 bases, and 10 bases lay in between. The chain's CDR3 is CASSLAPGSSYEQYF. The DNA for the CDR3 is TGCGCCAGCAGCTTGGCCCCCGGGAGCTCCTACGAGCAGTACTTC. Looking up the rest from reference TRBV5-1 and TRBJ2-7 gives the full variable domain: KAGVTQTPRYLIKTRGQQVTLSCSPISGHRSVSWYQQTPGQGLQFLFEYFSETQRNKGNFPGRFSGRQFSNSRSEMNVSTLELGDSALYLCASSLAPGSSYEQYFGPGTRLTVT.

The sample holds many counts of this clonotype. V and J are TRBV6-5 and TRBJ1-1; D possibly corresponds to TRBD1 (6 bases). Germline CDR1 is MNHEY and CDR2 is SVGAGI. Trimming cost V 0 bases and J 3 bases, with 11 bases left between them. The CDR3 runs 15 residues. Here the CDR3 DNA reads TGTGCCAGCAGTTACTCGATGGACAGTGACACTGAAGCTTTCTTT. Translating it yields CASSYSMDSDTEAFF.

At least ten counts were recorded for this clonotype. The rearrangement joins TRBV4-1 to TRBJ2-5; TRBD2 agrees at 7 bases. CDR1 MGHRA and CDR2 YSYEKL come from the germline V gene. V trimming: 0 bases; J trimming: 10 bases; junction bases outside the gene matches: 2. The CDR3 contains 12 residues. The chain's CDR3 is CASSQEERGQYF. CDR3 bases: TGCGCCAGCAGCCAAGAGGAGCGGGGCCAGTACTTC.

In its sample, this clonotype was seen many times. The rearrangement links TRBV7-2 to TRBJ1-1; possible D gene TRBD1, 5 bases. Trimming left V 1 base short and J 7 bases short, with 10 bases between. The CDR3 contains 13 residues. Germline loops: CDR1 SGHTA, CDR2 FQGNSA. The DNA of the CDR3 is TGTGCCAGCAGCTTAGTCGGGGGGATTGAAGCTTTCTTT. Residues: CASSLVGGIEAFF.

The rearrangement uses TRBV30 and TRBJ1-4; D uncertain. V lost 2 bases to trimming and J lost 7 bases, with 8 bases between them. Germline V CDR1 and CDR2: GTSNPN, SVGIG (reference sequence). The CDR3 runs 12 residues. This CDR3 reads CAWSIDLEKLFF. CDR3 sequence (DNA): TGTGCCTGGAGTATAGACCTTGAAAAACTGTTTTTT.

In this sample, this clonotype turned up many times. The V gene is TRBV29-1, the J gene TRBJ1-2; D is unclear. CDR1 is SQVTM, CDR2 ANQGSEA, per germline. Trimming removed 2 bases from V and 4 bases from J, with 11 bases in between. CDR3 size: 13 residues. CDR3 amino acids: CSVEHPISYGYTF. DNA of the CDR3: TGCAGCGTTGAACACCCTATTAGCTATGGCTACACCTTC.

Points on this clonotype: A much larger clonotype is one base distant, so this may be a read error. The chain carries TRBV3-1 and TRBJ2-3; D is unresolved. From germline, CDR1 is LGHDT and CDR2 YNNKEL (reference sequence). The CDR3 sequence is 15 residues long. The CDR3 is CVSSQGLRFIDTQYF. The CDR3 region has the DNA TGTGTCAGCAGCCAAGGGTTGAGGTTTATAGATACGCAGTATTTT.

This clonotype was counted only a few times. The chain recombines TRBV6-1 with TRBJ1-3; 8 bases map to TRBD1. In germline, CDR1 is MNHNS, CDR2 SASEGT. The CDR3 covers 14 residues. The trim removed 6 bases at V and 4 bases at J, leaving 5 bases unmatched. The CDR3 nucleotides read TGTGCCAGCAGGCAGACAGGGGCCGGAAACACCATATATTTT. Translating it yields CASRQTGAGNTIYF.

This clonotype was recorded many times. This rearrangement joins TRBV7-2 to TRBJ1-4; possible D gene TRBD1, 5 bases. Germline V gives CDR1 SGHTA, CDR2 FQGNSA. Deletions cut 4 bases from V and 3 bases from J, with 15 bases between. CDR3 length equals 16 residues. The CDR3 bases are TGTGCCAGCAGCTCCCCCCGCGGGGGTCCTAATGAAAAACTGTTTTTT. Translated, it gives CASSSPRGGPNEKLFF.

This clonotype ranks as medium-sized. The rearrangement joins TRBV5-1 to TRBJ2-7; D is unresolved. The germline gives CDR1 SGHRS, CDR2 YFSETQ. CDR3 length: 15 residues. Trimming took off 0 bases at V and 4 bases at J, with 14 bases between the two ends. The CDR3 DNA follows: TGCGCCAGCAGCTTGGTATCCCAGTCACAGTACGAGCAGTACTTC. Translating gives CASSLVSQSQYEQYF.

This clonotype was detected ten times or more. V usage is TRBV6-5 and J usage is TRBJ1-2, with 9 bases fitting TRBD1. Trimming cost V 7 bases and J 7 bases; bases outside gene matches: 10. Per germline, CDR1 MNHEY and CDR2 SVGAGI. CDR3 length equals 14 residues. The chain's CDR3 is CASTPGTGFSGYTF. The CDR3 DNA sequence: TGTGCCAGCACTCCCGGGACAGGGTTCTCTGGCTACACCTTC.

This chain links TRBV6-5 with TRBJ1-1; D may be TRBD1 (5 bases). This CDR3 has 15 amino acids. V was cut by 5 bases and J by 2 bases, with 15 bases left in between. Germline-derived CDR1 and CDR2 are MNHEY and SVGAGI. The DNA for the CDR3 is TGTGCCAGCAGTCAACGACAGCTCTTAAACACTGAAGCTTTCTTT. It specifies CASSQRQLLNTEAFF.

This clonotype was counted many times. The V gene is TRBV20-1, the J gene TRBJ1-5, with D possibly being TRBD1 (6 bases). The V end was cut by 4 bases, the J end by 3 bases, with 10 bases between. Looked up from germline, CDR1 is DFQATT and CDR2 is SNEGSKA (reference sequence). This CDR3 region has 13 residues. CDR3 sequence (DNA): TGCAGTGCTAAGGCAGGGGACAATCAGCCCCAGCATTTT. This codes for CSAKAGDNQPQHF.

About this clonotype itself: A much bigger clone sits one base away, suggesting this may be a read error. J is TRBJ2-6 and V is TRBV11-1, with D possibly TRBD1 on 6 matching bases. The CDR3 extends over 15 amino acids. V was shortened by 2 bases and J by 6 bases, with 11 bases between the two germline ends. Germline lookup yields CDR1 SGHAT and CDR2 FQDESV (reference sequence). The CDR3 DNA reads as TGTGCCAGCAGCTTATCAGGGGCTGTGGCCAACGTCCTGACTTTC. Protein: CASSLSGAVANVLTF. Full variable domain (outside the CDR3, taken from reference TRBV11-1 and TRBJ2-6): EAEVAQSPRYKITEKSQAVAFWCDPISGHATLYWYRQILGQGPELLVQFQDESVVDDSQLPKDRFSAERLKGVDSTLKIQPAELGDSAMYLCASSLSGAVANVLTFGAGSRLTVL.

This clonotype has a count of ten or more. V is TRBV6-2 or TRBV6-3 and J is TRBJ1-1; D not certain. CDR3 size: 12 residues. V lost 9 bases to trimming and J lost 11 bases, with 19 bases between them. CDR1 and CDR2 (germline): MNHEY, SVGEGT. The CDR3 DNA reads TGTGCCAGTATCTCGGCTGGGGTAGGCGCTTTCTTT. It codes for CASISAGVGAFF.

The sample holds many counts of this clonotype. The chain combines TRBV20-1 with TRBJ2-7, with D perhaps TRBD1 or TRBD2 (5 bases each). There are 11 residues in the CDR3. V lost 7 bases to trimming and J lost 2 bases, with 9 bases between them. In germline, CDR1 is DFQATT, CDR2 SNEGSKA (reference sequence). The CDR3 protein is CSGEGPYEQYF. CDR3 coding DNA: TGCAGTGGAGAGGGGCCCTACGAGCAGTACTTC.

This chain connects TRBV5-1 to TRBJ1-1; TRBD1 might be the D (6 bases). This CDR3 has 13 amino acids. V was pared by 6 bases and J by 3 bases, with 12 bases between. Per germline, CDR1 SGHRS and CDR2 YFSETQ. The CDR3 region is CASTEQGYTEAFF. In DNA form, the CDR3 reads TGCGCCAGCACCGAGCAGGGGTACACTGAAGCTTTCTTT.

Many counts were recorded for this clonotype. The chain is built from TRBV12-3 or TRBV12-4 and TRBJ1-1; TRBD1 matches 7 bases. After removal of 4 bases from V and 4 bases from J, the junction contained 6 bases not matched to a gene. The CDR3 is made up of 14 amino acids. CDR3 sequence (DNA): TGTGCCAGCAGTTCTACAGGGGATTTCACTGAAGCTTTCTTT. Its translation is CASSSTGDFTEAFF.

This clonotype was detected ten times or more. The rearrangement joins TRBV20-1 to TRBJ1-6, with D unresolved. This CDR3 is built from 11 residues. Trimming left V 1 base short and J 14 bases short, with 9 bases between. CDR1 is DFQATT, CDR2 SNEGSKA, per germline (reference sequence). CDR3 bases: TGCAGTGCTAGAGCACACGGCTCCCTCCACTTT. Residues: CSARAHGSLHF.